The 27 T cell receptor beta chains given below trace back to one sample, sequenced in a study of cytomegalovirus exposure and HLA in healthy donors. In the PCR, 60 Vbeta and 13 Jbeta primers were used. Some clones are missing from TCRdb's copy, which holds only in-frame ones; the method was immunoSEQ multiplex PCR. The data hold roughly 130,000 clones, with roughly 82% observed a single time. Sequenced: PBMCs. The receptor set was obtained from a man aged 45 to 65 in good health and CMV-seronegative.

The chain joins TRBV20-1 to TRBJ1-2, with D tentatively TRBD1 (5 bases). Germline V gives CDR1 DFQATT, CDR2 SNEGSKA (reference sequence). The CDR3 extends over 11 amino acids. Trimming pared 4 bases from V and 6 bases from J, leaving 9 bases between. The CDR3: CSATGSHGYTF. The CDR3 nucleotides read TGCAGTGCTACAGGGTCCCATGGCTACACCTTC.

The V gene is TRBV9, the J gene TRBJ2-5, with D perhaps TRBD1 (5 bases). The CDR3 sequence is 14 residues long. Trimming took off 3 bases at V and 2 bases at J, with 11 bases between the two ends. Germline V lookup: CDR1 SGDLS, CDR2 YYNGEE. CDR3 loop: CASSADRTQETQYF. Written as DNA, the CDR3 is TGTGCCAGCAGCGCCGACCGGACACAAGAGACCCAGTACTTC.

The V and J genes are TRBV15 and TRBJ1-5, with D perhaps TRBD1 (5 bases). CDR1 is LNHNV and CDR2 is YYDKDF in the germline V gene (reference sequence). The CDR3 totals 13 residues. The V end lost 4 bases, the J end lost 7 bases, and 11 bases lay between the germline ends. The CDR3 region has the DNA TGTGCCACCAGCACCAGGGAGGGCCAGCCCCAGCATTTT. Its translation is CATSTREGQPQHF.

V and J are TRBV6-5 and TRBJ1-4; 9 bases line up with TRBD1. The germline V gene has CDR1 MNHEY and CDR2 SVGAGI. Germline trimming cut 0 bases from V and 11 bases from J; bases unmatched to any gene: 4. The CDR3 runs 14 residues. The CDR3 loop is CASSYSLGQGKLFF. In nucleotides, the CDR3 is TGTGCCAGCAGTTACTCGTTGGGACAGGGTAAACTGTTTTTT.

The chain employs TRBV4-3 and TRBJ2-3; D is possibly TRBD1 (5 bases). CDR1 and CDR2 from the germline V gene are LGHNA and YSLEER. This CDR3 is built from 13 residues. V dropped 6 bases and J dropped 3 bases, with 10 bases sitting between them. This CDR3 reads CASSPGLTDTQYF. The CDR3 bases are TGCGCCAGCAGTCCAGGGTTGACAGATACGCAGTATTTT.

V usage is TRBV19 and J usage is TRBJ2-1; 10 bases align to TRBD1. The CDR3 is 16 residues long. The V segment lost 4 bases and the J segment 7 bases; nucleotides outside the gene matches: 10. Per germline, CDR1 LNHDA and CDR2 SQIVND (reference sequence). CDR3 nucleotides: TGTGCCAGTAGTACCCTGGACAGGGGGTCCGAAAATGAGCAGTTCTTC. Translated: CASSTLDRGSENEQFF.

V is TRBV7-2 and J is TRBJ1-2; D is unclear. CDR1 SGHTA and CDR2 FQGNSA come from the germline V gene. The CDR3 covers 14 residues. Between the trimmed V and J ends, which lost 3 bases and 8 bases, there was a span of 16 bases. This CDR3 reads CASSFKRTLGGYTF. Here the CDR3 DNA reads TGTGCCAGCAGCTTTAAGCGGACCCTAGGGGGCTACACCTTC.

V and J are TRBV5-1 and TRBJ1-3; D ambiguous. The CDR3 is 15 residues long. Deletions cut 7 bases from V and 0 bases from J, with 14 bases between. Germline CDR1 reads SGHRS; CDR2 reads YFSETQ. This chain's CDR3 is CASRASQNSGNTIYF. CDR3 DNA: TGCGCCAGCCGAGCCTCACAGAACTCTGGAAACACCATATATTTT. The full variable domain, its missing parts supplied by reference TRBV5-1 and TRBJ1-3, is KAGVTQTPRYLIKTRGQQVTLSCSPISGHRSVSWYQQTPGQGLQFLFEYFSETQRNKGNFPGRFSGRQFSNSRSEMNVSTLELGDSALYLCASRASQNSGNTIYFGEGSWLTVV.

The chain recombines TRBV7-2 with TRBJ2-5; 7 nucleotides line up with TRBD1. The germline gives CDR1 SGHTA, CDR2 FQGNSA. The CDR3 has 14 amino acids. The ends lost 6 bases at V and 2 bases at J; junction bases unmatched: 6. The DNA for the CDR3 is TGTGCCAGCAGTCCATGGACAGGTCAAGAGACCCAGTACTTC. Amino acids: CASSPWTGQETQYF.

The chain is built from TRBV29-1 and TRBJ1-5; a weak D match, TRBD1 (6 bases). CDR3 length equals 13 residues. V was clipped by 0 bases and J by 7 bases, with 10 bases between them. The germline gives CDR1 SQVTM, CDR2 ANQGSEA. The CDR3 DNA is TGCAGCGTTGAAGAGGGGGCAGGGCAGCCCCAGCATTTT. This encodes CSVEEGAGQPQHF.

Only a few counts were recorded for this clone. CDR3 DNA: TGTGCCAGCAGGGAAGGATGGAGGGTGAACACTGAAGCTTTCTTT. Translated: CASREGWRVNTEAFF. The chain carries TRBV11-2 and TRBJ1-1; D is ambiguous. Germline V gives CDR1 SGHAT, CDR2 FQNNGV. Trimming removed 6 bases at V and 0 bases at J, with 14 bases between. The CDR3 has 15 residues.

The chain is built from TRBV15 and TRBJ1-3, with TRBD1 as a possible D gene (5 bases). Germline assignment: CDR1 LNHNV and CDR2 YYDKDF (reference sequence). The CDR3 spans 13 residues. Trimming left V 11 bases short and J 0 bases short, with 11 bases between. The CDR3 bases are TGTGCCTCCGGGGGGGGCTCTGGAAACACCATATATTTT. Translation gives CASGGGSGNTIYF. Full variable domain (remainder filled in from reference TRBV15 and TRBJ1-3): DAMVIQNPRYQVTQFGKPVTLSCSQTLNHNVMYWYQQKSSQAPKLLFHYYDKDFNNEADTPDNFQSRRPNTSFCFLDIRSPGLGDTAMYLCASGGGSGNTIYFGEGSWLTVV.

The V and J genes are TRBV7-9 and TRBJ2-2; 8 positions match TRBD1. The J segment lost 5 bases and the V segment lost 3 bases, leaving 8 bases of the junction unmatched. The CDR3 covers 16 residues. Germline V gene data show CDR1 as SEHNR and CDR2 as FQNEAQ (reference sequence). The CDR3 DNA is TGTGCCAGCAGCTTCTACAGGGGGAGAGGTACCGGGGAGCTGTTTTTT. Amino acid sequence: CASSFYRGRGTGELFF.

CDR3 sequence: CASGSLAVGEQFF. The CDR3 DNA sequence: TGTGCCAGCGGCAGCCTAGCCGTCGGTGAGCAGTTCTTC. The chain recombines TRBV25-1 with TRBJ2-1; possibly TRBD2 for D (5 bases). The germline V gene encodes CDR1 MGHDK and CDR2 SYGVNS. This CDR3 region has 13 residues. Trimming took off 8 bases at V and 9 bases at J, with 17 bases between the two ends.

CDR3 sequence reads: CASSFEATNTEAFF. DNA of the CDR3: TGCGCCAGCAGCTTTGAGGCCACGAACACTGAAGCTTTCTTT. V is TRBV5-1 and J is TRBJ1-1; D ambiguous. The CDR3 is made up of 14 amino acids. V lost 2 bases and J lost 1, with 9 bases in between. CDR1 SGHRS and CDR2 YFSETQ come from the germline V gene. The variable domain in full, with the rest retrieved from reference TRBV5-1 and TRBJ1-1, is KAGVTQTPRYLIKTRGQQVTLSCSPISGHRSVSWYQQTPGQGLQFLFEYFSETQRNKGNFPGRFSGRQFSNSRSEMNVSTLELGDSALYLCASSFEATNTEAFFGQGTRLTVV.

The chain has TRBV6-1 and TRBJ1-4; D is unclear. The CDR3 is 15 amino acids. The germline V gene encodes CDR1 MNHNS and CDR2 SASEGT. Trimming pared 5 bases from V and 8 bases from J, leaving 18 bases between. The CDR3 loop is CASSSRGYPREKLFF. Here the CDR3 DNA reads TGTGCCAGCAGTTCCCGAGGCTACCCAAGAGAAAAACTGTTTTTT.

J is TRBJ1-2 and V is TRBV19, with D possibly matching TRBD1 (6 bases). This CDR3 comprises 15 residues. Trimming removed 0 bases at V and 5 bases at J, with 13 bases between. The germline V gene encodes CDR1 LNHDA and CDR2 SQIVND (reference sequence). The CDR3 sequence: CASSIDRGMAYGYTF. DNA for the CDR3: TGTGCCAGTAGTATAGACAGGGGAATGGCTTATGGCTACACCTTC. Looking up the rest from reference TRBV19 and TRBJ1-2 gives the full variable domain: DGGITQSPKYLFRKEGQNVTLSCEQNLNHDAMYWYRQDPGQGLRLIYYSQIVNDFQKGDIAEGYSVSREKKESFPLTVTSAQKNPTAFYLCASSIDRGMAYGYTFGSGTRLTVV.

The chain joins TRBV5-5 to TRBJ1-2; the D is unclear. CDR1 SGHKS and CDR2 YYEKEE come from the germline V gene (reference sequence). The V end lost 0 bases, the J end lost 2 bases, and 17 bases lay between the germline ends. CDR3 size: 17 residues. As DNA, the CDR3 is TGTGCCAGCAGCTTGGGGGAGACCGGACTCCAGAACTATGGCTACACCTTC. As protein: CASSLGETGLQNYGYTF. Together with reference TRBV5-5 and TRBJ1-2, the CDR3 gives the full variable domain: DAGVTQSPTHLIKTRGQQVTLRCSPISGHKSVSWYQQVLGQGPQFIFQYYEKEERGRGNFPDRFSARQFPNYSSELNVNALLLGDSALYLCASSLGETGLQNYGYTFGSGTRLTVV.

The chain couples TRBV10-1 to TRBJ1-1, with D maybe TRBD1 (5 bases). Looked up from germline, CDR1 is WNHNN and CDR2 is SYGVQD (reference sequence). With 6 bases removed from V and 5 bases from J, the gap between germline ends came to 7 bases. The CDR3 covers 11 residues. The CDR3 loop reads CASRRGTEAFF. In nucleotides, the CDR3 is TGCGCCAGCAGGCGGGGGACTGAAGCTTTCTTT.

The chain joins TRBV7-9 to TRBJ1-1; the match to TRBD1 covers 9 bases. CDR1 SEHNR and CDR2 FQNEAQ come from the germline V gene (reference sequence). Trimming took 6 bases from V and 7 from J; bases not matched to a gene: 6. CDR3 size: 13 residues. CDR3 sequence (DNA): TGTGCCAGCAGTAGGGGACAGGGCGTTGAAGCTTTCTTT. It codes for CASSRGQGVEAFF.

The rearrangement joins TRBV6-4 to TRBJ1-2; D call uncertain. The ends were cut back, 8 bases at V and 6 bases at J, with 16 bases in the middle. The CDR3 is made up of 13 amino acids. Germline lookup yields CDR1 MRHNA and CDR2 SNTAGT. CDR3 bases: TGTGCCAGCGTAACGGCTGGGAGGGATGGCTACACCTTC. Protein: CASVTAGRDGYTF.

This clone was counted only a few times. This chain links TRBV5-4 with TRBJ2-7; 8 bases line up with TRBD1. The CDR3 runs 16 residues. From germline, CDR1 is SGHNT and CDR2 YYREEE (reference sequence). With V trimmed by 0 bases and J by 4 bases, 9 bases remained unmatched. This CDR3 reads CASSLGGQGGYYEQYF. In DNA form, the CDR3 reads TGTGCCAGCAGCTTGGGCGGACAGGGTGGGTATTACGAGCAGTACTTC.

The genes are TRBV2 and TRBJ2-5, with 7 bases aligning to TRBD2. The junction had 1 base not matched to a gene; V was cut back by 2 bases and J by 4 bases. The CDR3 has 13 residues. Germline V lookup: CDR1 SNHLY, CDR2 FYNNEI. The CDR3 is CASSEWGGETQYF. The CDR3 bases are TGTGCCAGCAGTGAATGGGGGGGAGAGACCCAGTACTTC.

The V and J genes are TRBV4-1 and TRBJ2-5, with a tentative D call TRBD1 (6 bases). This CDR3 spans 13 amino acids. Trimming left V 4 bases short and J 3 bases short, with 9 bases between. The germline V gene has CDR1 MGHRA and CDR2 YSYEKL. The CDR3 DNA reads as TGCGCCAGCAGCCCAAACAGGGAAGAGACCCAGTACTTC. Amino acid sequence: CASSPNREETQYF.

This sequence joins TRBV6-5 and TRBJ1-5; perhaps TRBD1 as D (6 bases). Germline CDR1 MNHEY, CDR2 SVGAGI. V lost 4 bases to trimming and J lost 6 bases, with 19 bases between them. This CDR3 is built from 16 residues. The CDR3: CASSSSYREPAQPQHF. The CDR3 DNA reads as TGTGCCAGCAGTTCCTCCTACAGGGAGCCGGCTCAGCCCCAGCATTTT.

The CDR3 DNA follows: TGCGCCAGCAGCCCCCTCCAGGGGGCAGAAGAGACCCAGTACTTC. Translated: CASSPLQGAEETQYF. The chain employs TRBV4-1 and TRBJ2-5, with 8 bases matching TRBD1. Germline assignment: CDR1 MGHRA and CDR2 YSYEKL. The CDR3 spans 15 residues. With 4 bases clipped from V and 3 bases from J, the junction kept 7 bases outside the gene matches.

CDR3 sequence reads: CASSLKDGGNSPLHF. The CDR3 nucleotides read TGTGCCAGCAGCTTGAAAGACGGGGGGAATTCACCCCTCCACTTT. The chain recombines TRBV5-4 with TRBJ1-6; TRBD1 might be the D (5 bases). The V gene lost 1 base and the J gene lost 7 bases, with 12 bases spanning the gap. This CDR3 contains 15 residues. Germline assignment: CDR1 SGHNT and CDR2 YYREEE (reference sequence). The variable domain in full, with the rest retrieved from reference TRBV5-4 and TRBJ1-6, is ETGVTQSPTHLIKTRGQQVTLRCSSQSGHNTVSWYQQALGQGPQFIFQYYREEENGRGNFPPRFSGLQFPNYSSELNVNALELDDSALYLCASSLKDGGNSPLHFGNGTRLTVT.